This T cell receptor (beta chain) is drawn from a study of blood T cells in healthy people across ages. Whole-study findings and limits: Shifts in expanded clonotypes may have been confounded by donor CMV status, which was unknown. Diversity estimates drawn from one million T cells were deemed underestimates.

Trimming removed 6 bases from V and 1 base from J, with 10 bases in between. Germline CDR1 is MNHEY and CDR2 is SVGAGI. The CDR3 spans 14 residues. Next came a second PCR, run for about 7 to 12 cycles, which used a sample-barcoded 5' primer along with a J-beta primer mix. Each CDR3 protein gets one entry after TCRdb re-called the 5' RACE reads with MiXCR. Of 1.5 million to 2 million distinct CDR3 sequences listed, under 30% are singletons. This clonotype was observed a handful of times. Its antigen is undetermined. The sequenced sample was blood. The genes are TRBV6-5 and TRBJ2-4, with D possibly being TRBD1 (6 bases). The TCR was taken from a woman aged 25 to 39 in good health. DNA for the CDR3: TGTGCCAGCAGCAACAGGGACGCCAAAAACATTCAGTACTTC. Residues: CASSNRDAKNIQYF.